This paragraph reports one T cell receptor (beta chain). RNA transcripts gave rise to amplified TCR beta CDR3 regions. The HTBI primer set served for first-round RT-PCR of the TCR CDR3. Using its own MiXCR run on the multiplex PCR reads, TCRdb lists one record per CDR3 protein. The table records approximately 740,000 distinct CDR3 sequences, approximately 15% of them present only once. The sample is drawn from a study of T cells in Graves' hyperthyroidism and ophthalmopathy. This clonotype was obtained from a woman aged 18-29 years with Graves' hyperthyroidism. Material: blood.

CDR3 sequence: CASSKIDGYEQYF. CDR3 bases: TGTGCCAGCAGCAAAATCGACGGGTACGAGCAGTACTTC. The chain is built from TRBV7-9 and TRBJ2-7; no reliable D call. The germline gives CDR1 SEHNR, CDR2 FQNEAQ (reference sequence). This CDR3 spans 13 amino acids. V was cut by 5 bases and J by 4 bases, with 12 bases left in between.